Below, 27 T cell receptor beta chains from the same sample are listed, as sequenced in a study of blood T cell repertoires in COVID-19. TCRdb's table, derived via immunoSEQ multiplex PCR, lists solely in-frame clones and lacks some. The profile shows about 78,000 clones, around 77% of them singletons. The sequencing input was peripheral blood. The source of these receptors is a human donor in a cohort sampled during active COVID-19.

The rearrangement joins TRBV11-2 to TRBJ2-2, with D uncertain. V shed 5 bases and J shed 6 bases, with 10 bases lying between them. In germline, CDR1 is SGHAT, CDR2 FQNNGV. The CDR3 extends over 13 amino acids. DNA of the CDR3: TGTGCCAGCAGCCCTTCACGCGCCGGGGAGCTGTTTTTT. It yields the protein CASSPSRAGELFF.

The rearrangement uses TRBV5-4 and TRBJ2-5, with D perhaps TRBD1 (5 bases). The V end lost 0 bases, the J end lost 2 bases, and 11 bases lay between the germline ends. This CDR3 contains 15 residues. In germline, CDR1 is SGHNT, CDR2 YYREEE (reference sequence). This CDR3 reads CASSLADRVQETQYF. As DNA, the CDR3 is TGTGCCAGCAGCTTGGCCGACAGAGTACAAGAGACCCAGTACTTC.

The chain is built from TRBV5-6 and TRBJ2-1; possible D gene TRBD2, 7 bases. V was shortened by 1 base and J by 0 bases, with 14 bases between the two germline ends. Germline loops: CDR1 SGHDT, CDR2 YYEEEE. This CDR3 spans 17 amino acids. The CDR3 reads CASSLSQGGPSYNEQFF. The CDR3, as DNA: TGTGCCAGCAGCTTGTCACAGGGAGGGCCCTCCTACAATGAGCAGTTCTTC.

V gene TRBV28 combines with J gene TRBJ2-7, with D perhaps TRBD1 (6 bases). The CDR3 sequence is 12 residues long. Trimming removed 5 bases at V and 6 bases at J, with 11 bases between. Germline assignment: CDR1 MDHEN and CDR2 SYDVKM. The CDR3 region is CASSTQGGEQYF. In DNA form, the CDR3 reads TGTGCCAGCAGTACCCAAGGGGGCGAGCAGTACTTC.

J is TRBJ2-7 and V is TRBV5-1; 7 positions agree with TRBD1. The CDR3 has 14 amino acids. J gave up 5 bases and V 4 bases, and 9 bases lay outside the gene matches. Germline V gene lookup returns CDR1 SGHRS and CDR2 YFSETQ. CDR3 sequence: CASSRSPTGDEQYF. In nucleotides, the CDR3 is TGCGCCAGCAGCCGTTCCCCTACAGGGGACGAGCAGTACTTC.

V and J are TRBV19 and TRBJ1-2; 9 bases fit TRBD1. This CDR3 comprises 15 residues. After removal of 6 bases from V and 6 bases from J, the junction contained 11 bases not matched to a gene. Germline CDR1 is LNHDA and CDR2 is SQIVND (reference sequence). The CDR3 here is CASRTNRGRLDGYTF. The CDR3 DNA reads TGTGCCAGTAGGACAAACAGGGGGCGCTTGGATGGCTACACCTTC.

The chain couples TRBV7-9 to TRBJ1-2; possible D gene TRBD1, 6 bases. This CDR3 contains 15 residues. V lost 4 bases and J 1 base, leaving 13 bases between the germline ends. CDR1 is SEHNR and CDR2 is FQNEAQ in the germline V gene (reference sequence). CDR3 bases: TGTGCCAGCAGCTCGTGGGACACCGATAACTATGGCTACACCTTC. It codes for CASSSWDTDNYGYTF.

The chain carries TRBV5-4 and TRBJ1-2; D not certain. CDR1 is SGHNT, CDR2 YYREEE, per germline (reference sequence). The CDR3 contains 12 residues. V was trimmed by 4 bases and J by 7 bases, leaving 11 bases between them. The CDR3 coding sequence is TGTGCCAGCAGCCCCAAACCCGGTGGCTACACCTTC. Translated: CASSPKPGGYTF.

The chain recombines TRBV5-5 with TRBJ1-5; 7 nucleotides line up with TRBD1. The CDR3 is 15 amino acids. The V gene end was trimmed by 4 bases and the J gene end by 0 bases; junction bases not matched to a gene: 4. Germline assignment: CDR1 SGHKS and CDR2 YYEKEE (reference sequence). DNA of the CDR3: TGTGCCAGCAGCCGGGACAGTACTAGCAATCAGCCCCAGCATTTT. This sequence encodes CASSRDSTSNQPQHF. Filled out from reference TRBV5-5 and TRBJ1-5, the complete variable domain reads DAGVTQSPTHLIKTRGQQVTLRCSPISGHKSVSWYQQVLGQGPQFIFQYYEKEERGRGNFPDRFSARQFPNYSSELNVNALLLGDSALYLCASSRDSTSNQPQHFGDGTRLSIL.

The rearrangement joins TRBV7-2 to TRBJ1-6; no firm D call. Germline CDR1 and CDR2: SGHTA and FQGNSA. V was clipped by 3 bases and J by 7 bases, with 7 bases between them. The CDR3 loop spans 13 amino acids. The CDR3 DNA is TGTGCCAGCAGCTTGATAGAGAATTCACCCCTCCACTTT. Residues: CASSLIENSPLHF.

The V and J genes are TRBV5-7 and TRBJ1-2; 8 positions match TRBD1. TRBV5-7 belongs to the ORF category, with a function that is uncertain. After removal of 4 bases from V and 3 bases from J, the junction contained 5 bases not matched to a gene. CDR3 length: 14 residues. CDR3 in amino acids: CASSMQGAHYGYTF. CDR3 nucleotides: TGTGCCAGCAGCATGCAGGGGGCTCACTATGGCTACACCTTC.

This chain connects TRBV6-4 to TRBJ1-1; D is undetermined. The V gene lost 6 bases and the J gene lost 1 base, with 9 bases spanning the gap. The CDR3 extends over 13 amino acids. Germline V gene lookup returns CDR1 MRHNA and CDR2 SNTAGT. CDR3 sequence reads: CASRQQENTEAFF. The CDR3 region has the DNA TGTGCCAGCAGACAGCAGGAGAACACTGAAGCTTTCTTT.

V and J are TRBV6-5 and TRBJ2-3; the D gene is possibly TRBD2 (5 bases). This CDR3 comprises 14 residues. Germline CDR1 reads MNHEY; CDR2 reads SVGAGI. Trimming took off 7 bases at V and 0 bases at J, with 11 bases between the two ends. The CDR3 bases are TGTGCCAGCAAGCGAGCGGCTAGCACAGATACGCAGTATTTT. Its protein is CASKRAASTDTQYF.

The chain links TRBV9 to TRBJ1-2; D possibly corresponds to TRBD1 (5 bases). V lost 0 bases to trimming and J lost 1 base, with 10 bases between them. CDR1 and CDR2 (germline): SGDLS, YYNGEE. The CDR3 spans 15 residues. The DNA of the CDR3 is TGTGCCAGCAGCGTAGTGAGGGACTTTAACTATGGCTACACCTTC. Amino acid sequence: CASSVVRDFNYGYTF.

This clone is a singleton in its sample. For the CDR3, the DNA is TGTGCCAGTAGTATCGGAGATCAAGACAGGCCGTTGGGACCCTATCCCAAAAACATTCAGTACTTC. Amino acid sequence: CASSIGDQDRPLGPYPKNIQYF. This sequence joins TRBV19 and TRBJ2-4; weak D call: TRBD1 (6 bases). CDR3 length: 22 amino acids. V was clipped by 3 bases and J by 2 bases, with 32 bases between them. Germline V gene sequence: CDR1 LNHDA, CDR2 SQIVND (reference sequence).

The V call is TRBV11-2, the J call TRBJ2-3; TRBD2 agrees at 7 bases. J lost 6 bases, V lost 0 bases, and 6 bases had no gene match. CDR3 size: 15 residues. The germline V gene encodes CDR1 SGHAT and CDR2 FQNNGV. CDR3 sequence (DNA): TGTGCCAGCAGCTTAGAGGGAGGGTTTCGCGATACGCAGTATTTT. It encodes CASSLEGGFRDTQYF.

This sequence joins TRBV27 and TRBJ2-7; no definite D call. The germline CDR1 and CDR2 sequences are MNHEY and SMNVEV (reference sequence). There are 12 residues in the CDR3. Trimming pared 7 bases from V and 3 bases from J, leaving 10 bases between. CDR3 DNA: TGTGCCAGCAACAGCCCAAGCTACGAGCAGTACTTC. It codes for CASNSPSYEQYF.

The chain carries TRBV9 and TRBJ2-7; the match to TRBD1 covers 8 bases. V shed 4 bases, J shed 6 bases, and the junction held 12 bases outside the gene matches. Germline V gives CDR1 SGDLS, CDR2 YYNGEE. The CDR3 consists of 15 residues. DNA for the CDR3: TGTGCCAGCAGCCCATGGGGGACAGGTAGAGGCGAGCAGTACTTC. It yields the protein CASSPWGTGRGEQYF.

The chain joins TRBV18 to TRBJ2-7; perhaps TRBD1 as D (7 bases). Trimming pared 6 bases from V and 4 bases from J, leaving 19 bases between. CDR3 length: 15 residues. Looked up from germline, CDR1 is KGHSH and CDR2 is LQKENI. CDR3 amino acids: CASSQGGHRVYEQYF. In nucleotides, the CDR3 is TGTGCCAGCTCGCAGGGGGGACACAGGGTTTACGAGCAGTACTTC.

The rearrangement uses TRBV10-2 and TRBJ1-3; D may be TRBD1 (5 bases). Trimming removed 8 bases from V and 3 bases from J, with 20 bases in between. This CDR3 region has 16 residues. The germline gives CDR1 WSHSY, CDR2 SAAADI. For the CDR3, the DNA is TGCGCCAGCCGGGAGGCCCGACCCCAGGGTGGAAACACCATATATTTT. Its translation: CASREARPQGGNTIYF.

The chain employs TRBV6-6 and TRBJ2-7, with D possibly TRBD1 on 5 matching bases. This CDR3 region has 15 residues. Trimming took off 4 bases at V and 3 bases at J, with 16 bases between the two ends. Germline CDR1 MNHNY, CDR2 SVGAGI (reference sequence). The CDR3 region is CASSSYDSKRYEQYF. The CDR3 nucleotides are TGTGCCAGCAGTTCCTATGACAGTAAGCGCTACGAGCAGTACTTC.

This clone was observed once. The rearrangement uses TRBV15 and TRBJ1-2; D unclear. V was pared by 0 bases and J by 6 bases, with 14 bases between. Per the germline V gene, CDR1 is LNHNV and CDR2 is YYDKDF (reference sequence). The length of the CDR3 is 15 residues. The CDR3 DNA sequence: TGTGCCACCAGCAGAGATCCCGGATCCAGGCATGGCTACACCTTC. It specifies CATSRDPGSRHGYTF. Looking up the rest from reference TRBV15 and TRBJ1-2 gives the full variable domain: DAMVIQNPRYQVTQFGKPVTLSCSQTLNHNVMYWYQQKSSQAPKLLFHYYDKDFNNEADTPDNFQSRRPNTSFCFLDIRSPGLGDTAMYLCATSRDPGSRHGYTFGSGTRLTVV.

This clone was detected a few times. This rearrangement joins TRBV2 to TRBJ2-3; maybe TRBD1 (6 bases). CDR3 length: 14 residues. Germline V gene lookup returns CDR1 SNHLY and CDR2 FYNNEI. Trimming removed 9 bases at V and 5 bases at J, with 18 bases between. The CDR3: CASQEGRGGDTQYF. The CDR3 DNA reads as TGTGCCAGTCAGGAAGGCAGGGGCGGAGATACGCAGTATTTT.

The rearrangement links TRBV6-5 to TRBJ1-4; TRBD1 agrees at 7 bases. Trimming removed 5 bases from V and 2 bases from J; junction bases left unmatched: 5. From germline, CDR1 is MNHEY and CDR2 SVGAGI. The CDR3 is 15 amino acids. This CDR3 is CASSIPTGTNEKLFF. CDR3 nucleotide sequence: TGTGCCAGCAGTATCCCGACAGGGACTAATGAAAAACTGTTTTTT.

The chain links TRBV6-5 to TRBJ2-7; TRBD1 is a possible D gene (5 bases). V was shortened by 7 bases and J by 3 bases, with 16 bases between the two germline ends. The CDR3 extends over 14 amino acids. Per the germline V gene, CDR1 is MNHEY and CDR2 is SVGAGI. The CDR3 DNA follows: TGTGCCAGCACCCTAGGCGACAGTCGCTACGAGCAGTACTTC. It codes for CASTLGDSRYEQYF.

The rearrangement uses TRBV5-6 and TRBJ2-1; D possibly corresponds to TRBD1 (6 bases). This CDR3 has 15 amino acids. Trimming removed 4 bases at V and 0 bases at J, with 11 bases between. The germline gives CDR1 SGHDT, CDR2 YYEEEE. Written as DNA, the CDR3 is TGTGCCAGCAGCCCGACAGGACGCTCCTACAATGAGCAGTTCTTC. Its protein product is CASSPTGRSYNEQFF.

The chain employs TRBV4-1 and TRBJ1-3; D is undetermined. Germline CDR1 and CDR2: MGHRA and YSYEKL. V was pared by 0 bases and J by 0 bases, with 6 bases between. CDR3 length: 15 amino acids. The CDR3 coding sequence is TGCGCCAGCAGCCAAGATGCCGGCTCTGGAAACACCATATATTTT. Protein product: CASSQDAGSGNTIYF.